The rows below give T cell receptor beta chains drawn from one sample of a study of blood T cell repertoires in COVID-19. Profiling relied on immunoSEQ multiplex PCR, and the TCRdb table lists in-frame clones only, not all of them. The sample lists almost 250,000 clones; around 89% were seen once. The sample comprised PBMCs or T cells enriched from blood (not recorded which). The receptors shown here come from a woman between 25 and 40 years old who had recovered from COVID-19. CDR3s include the opening cysteine and the closing phenylalanine or tryptophan. A D gene is named only where the DNA matches it firmly. Expanded clones are given a class, and other clones once, few, many or no size at all.

J | V | size | D | DNA | CDR3
TRBJ2-2 | TRBV28 | . | TRBD1 | TGTGCCAGCAGCCTAGGGACAGGGGGCACCGGGGAGCTGTTTTTT | CASSLGTGGTGELFF
TRBJ2-7 | TRBV5-5 | . | TRBD1 | TGTGCCAGCAGCTCCCGACAGGGGGTTCCGGGTGAGCAGTACTTC | CASSSRQGVPGEQYF
TRBJ2-7 | TRBV18 | . | TRBD2 | TGTGCCAGCTCACCCAATGGACTAGCGGCTCACTTC | CASSPNGLAAHF
TRBJ2-5 | TRBV14 | . | TRBD2 | TGTGCCAGCAGCCAAGTGGGAGCGGGAGAGGAGGAGACCCAGTACTTC | CASSQVGAGEEETQYF
TRBJ1-2 | TRBV28 | . | . | TGTGCCAGCAGCCCAGTACAGGTCGGTGGCTACACCTTC | CASSPVQVGGYTF
TRBJ2-7 | TRBV12-5 | . | TRBD2 | TGTGCTAGTGCCAGGGGACTAGCGGTTTCTTCCGAGCAGTACTTC | CASARGLAVSSEQYF
TRBJ1-2 | TRBV5-1 | . | . | TGCGCCAGCAGCTTCTACAGGGAGGGAGTCAATGGCTACACCTTC | CASSFYREGVNGYTF
TRBJ2-5 | TRBV28 | . | . | TGTGCCAGCAGGCAAAGCATCGTACGGACCCAGTACTTC | CASRQSIVRTQYF
TRBJ2-1 | TRBV11-2 | once | TRBD2 | TGTGCCAGCAGCTTGAGCACTCTAGCGGGAGGGCTCAATGAGCAGTTCTTC | CASSLSTLAGGLNEQFF
TRBJ1-1 | TRBV19 | . | . | TGTGCCAGTAAAGGGGGTGCAGCGAACACTGAAGCTTTCTTT | CASKGGAANTEAFF